This paragraph covers one T cell receptor (beta chain) sequence. The table lists this clone with a count of one. Its antigen remains unidentified. No quality values exist for individual bases; no much larger clone is one base distant. The data originate from a study of T cell changes during pregnancy in multiple sclerosis (dated by TCRdb to about 2019). Broadly, across the study: The study looked at changes in the T cell repertoire across pregnancy in women with multiple sclerosis.

Library prep was done by the immunoSEQ multiplex PCR assay. Drawn from immuneACCESS, this table holds only the in-frame rearrangements with V and J called that TCRdb kept. Clones are partly lost; checked studies trace under half to an unresolved V gene and leave the rest unexplained. The sample includes 25,000 to 35,000 clones, with about nine tenths observed a single time. More than 7.5% of the sample lies in the top ten. Via the germline V gene (reference sequence), CDR1 is MNHNY and CDR2 SVGAGI. Including cysteine and phenylalanine, the CDR3 has 13 amino acids. Just the 39-base CDR3 DNA is kept, in frame starting at base 1. The trim is 2 bases for V and 8 bases for J, with a gap of 10 bases between the germline ends.

This receptor was identified in a female donor with multiple sclerosis, enrolled in a pregnancy study. Sequencing used CD8+ T cells from peripheral blood mononuclear cells, obtained in the second trimester of pregnancy. The V gene is TRBV6-6 and the J gene is TRBJ1-3, with no D gene named confidently. The base sequence is TGTGCCAGCAGTTACCTCAGTCAGGACACCATATATTTT. Its coded protein is CASSYLSQDTIYF.